This T cell receptor (beta chain) was captured in a study of cytomegalovirus exposure and HLA in healthy donors. Study results and limitations: Reportedly, cytomegalovirus status was diagnosed with high sensitivity and specificity.

In the case of this clone: Its antigen is unknown.

Trimming removed 4 bases at V and 3 bases at J, with 15 bases between. The CDR3 runs to 16 residues. Germline CDR1 SGHAT, CDR2 FQNNGV. PCR employed 60 Vbeta and 13 Jbeta primers. Original processing methods: Roughly 9.9 million shared chains were among the about 80 million unique TCR beta chains that a later analysis counted. Method: immunoSEQ multiplex PCR; TCRdb's copy keeps in-frame clones and lacks some. The DNA was the basis for D and trimming; V, J and clone size are from that table. The table lists roughly 59,000 clones, about two thirds of them singletons. The TCR comes from a man aged 40-49 years in good health and CMV-seropositive. The sequenced material came from PBMCs. The genes are TRBV11-2 and TRBJ2-2, with D perhaps matching TRBD1 (6 bases). The CDR3 nucleotides read TGTGCCAGCAGCTCCCATTTGGGGGCCTACACCGGGGAGCTGTTTTTT. It is translated as CASSSHLGAYTGELFF.